What follows is one T cell receptor (beta chain) and its context. Its antigen remains unidentified. The data were taken from a study of OX40 agonist ivuxolimab in advanced cancers. Clones were sequenced by immunoSEQ multiplex PCR, and TCRdb holds only the in-frame ones, with some missing. The sample comprises around 26,000 clones, approximately 89% of which are singletons, and 34% rests with the top ten. Study-level findings and limits: Relative to CD4+ cells, CD8+ T cells on average had more expanded clones. Still undetermined is the antigen specificity of the expanded peripheral T cells. Blood T cells, both CD4+ and CD8+, expanded clonally by week 6 at 0.1 to 3.0 mg/kg.

The TCR comes from an adult with an advanced solid tumor such as melanoma, head and neck, liver or kidney cancer. Sequencing used CD4+ or CD8+ T cells sorted from blood, obtained in a trial of the OX40 agonist ivuxolimab.

CDR3 nucleotide sequence: TGTGCCAGCAGCCCCGGACCCCTTCGAGTACCCGGGGAGCTGTTTTTT. This gives the protein CASSPGPLRVPGELFF. The chain is built from TRBV11-3 and TRBJ2-2; D is uncertain. The CDR3 is 16 amino acids. The V gene's germline CDR1 is SGHNT and CDR2 YENEEA. Between the trimmed V and J ends, which lost 5 bases and 6 bases, there was a span of 19 bases. Complete variable domain (other parts from reference TRBV11-3 and TRBJ2-2): EAGVVQSPRYKIIEKKQPVAFWCNPISGHNTLYWYLQNLGQGPELLIRYENEEAVDDSQLPKDRFSAERLKGVDSTLKIQPAELGDSAVYLCASSPGPLRVPGELFFGEGSRLTVL.